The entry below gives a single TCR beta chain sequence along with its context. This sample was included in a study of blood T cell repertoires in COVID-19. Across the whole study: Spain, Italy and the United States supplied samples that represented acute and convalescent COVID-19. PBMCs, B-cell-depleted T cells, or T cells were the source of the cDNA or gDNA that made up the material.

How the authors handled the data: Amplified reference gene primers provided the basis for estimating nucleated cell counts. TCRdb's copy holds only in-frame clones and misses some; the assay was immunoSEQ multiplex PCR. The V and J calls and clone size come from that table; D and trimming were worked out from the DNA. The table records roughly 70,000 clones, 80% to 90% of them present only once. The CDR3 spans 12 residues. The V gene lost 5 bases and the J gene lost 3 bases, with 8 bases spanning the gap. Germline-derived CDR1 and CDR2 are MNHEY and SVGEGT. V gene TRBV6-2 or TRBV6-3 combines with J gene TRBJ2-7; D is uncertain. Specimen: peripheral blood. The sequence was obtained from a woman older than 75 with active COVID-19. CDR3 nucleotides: TGTGCCAGCAGTGACAATTTCTACGAGCAGTACTTC. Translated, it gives CASSDNFYEQYF.